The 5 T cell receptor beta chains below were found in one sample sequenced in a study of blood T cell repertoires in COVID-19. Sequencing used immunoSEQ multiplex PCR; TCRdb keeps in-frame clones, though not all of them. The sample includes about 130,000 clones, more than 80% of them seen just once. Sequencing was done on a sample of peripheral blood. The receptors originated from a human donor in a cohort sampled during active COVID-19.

The CDR3 reads CASSDPGGRHGYTF. The CDR3 bases are TGTGCCAGCAGTGATCCGGGGGGCAGGCATGGCTACACCTTC. The rearrangement links TRBV6-4 to TRBJ1-2, with D possibly matching TRBD1 (6 bases). Per the germline V gene, CDR1 is MRHNA and CDR2 is SNTAGT. The CDR3 spans 14 residues. Trimming took off 3 bases at V and 6 bases at J, with 14 bases between the two ends.

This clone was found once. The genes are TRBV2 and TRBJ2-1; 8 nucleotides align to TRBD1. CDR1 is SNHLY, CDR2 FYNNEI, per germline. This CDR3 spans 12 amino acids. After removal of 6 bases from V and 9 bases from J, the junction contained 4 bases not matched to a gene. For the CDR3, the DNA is TGTGCCAGCAGCTCTGGGACAGGTGAGCAGTTCTTC. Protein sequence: CASSSGTGEQFF.

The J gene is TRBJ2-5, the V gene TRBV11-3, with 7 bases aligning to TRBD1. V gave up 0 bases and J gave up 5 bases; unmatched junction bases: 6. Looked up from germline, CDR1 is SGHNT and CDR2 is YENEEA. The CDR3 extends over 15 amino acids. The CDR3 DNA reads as TGTGCCAGCAGCTTAGATTTGACAGGGTCCGAGACCCAGTACTTC. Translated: CASSLDLTGSETQYF.

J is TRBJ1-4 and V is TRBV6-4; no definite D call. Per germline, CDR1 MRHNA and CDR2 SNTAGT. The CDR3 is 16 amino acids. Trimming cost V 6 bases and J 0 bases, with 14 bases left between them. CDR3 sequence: CASSLGGYPTNEKLFF. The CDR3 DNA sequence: TGTGCCAGCAGCTTGGGAGGGTATCCAACTAATGAAAAACTGTTTTTT.

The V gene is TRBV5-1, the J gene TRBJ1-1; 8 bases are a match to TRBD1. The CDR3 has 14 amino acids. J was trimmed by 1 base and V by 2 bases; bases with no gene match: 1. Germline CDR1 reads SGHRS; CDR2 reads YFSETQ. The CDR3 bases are TGCGCCAGCAGCTTCGGGACAGGGAACACTGAAGCTTTCTTT. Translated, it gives CASSFGTGNTEAFF.